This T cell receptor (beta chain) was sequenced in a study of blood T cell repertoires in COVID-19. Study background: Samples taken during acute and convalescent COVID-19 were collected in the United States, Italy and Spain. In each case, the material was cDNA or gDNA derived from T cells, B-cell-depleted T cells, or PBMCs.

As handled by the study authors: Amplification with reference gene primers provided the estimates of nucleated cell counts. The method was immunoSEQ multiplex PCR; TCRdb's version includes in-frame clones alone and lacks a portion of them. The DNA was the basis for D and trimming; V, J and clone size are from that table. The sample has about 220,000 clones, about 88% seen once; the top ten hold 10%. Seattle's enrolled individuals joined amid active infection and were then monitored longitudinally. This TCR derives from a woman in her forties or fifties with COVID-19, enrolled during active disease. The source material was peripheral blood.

The chain's CDR3 is CASSPPGLAGSTGELFF. CDR3 nucleotide sequence: TGTGCCAGCAGCCCCCCCGGGCTAGCGGGGAGCACCGGGGAGCTGTTTTTT. The chain carries TRBV11-2 and TRBJ2-2, with 9 bases lining up with TRBD2. The CDR3 covers 17 residues. The junction had 11 bases not matched to a gene; V was cut back by 5 bases and J by 4 bases. The germline V gene has CDR1 SGHAT and CDR2 FQNNGV.